This is a list of T cell receptor beta chains from one sample in a study of vaccination effects on CD4 cells after COVID-19. Generated by immunoSEQ multiplex PCR, the TCRdb table keeps only in-frame clones and is missing some. This sample carries roughly 70,000 clones, over 60% of them seen once, and the ten largest clones take 5%. For these receptors, no antigen is known. The source material was CD4+ T cells from PBMCs cultured with HIV peptides, sampled before COVID-19 vaccination. The receptors come from a human donor who had a prior SARS-CoV-2 infection. Both conserved end residues are part of each CDR3. The D gene is left open where the match is weak. The listing skips clone size in some rows; elsewhere it reads once, few, many or a size class.

D gene	V gene	J gene	clone size	CDR3 DNA	CDR3 protein
TRBD2	TRBV5-4	TRBJ2-7	.	TGTGCCAGCAGCTTAGCGGGGATCACCTACGAGCAGTACTTC	CASSLAGITYEQYF
.	TRBV5-1	TRBJ1-2	.	TGCGCCAGCAGCTTGACGGTGGAGGACTATGGCTACACCTTC	CASSLTVEDYGYTF
.	TRBV27	TRBJ1-1	.	TGTGCCAGCAGTTTGTATGCCAATAGGGACACTGAAGCTTTCTTT	CASSLYANRDTEAFF
.	TRBV7-3	TRBJ2-2	few	TGTGCCAGCAGCCCGTTCGGGTCCGGGGAGCTGTTTTTT	CASSPFGSGELFF
.	TRBV19	TRBJ2-7	few	TGTGCCAGTAGTCAGGCCTACGAGCAGTACTTC	CASSQAYEQYF
TRBD1	TRBV4-2	TRBJ2-5	few	TGTGCCAGCAGCCAACATAGGACAGGGCAGGAGACCCAGTACTTC	CASSQHRTGQETQYF
.	TRBV6-2/TRBV6-3	TRBJ1-1	.	TGTGCCAGCAGCCAAGGGGTTGAAGCTTTCTTT	CASSQGVEAFF
.	TRBV12-3/TRBV12-4	TRBJ2-1	few	TGTGCCAGCAGTTTTTACGTGGGAGGTGAGCAGTTCTTC	CASSFYVGGEQFF
.	TRBV5-1	TRBJ2-5	.	TGCGCCAGCAGAGGGTATCAAGGGGGGGGAGAGACCCAGTACTTC	CASRGYQGGGETQYF
TRBD2	TRBV10-3	TRBJ2-5	few	TGTGCCATCAGTGAGGCCAGGGCGGGAGGCTTAGAGACCCAGTACTTC	CAISEARAGGLETQYF
.	TRBV1	TRBJ2-3	.	TGCACCAGCAGCCCTCTACGTCGAGCGGGGGGGCCCCGGACAGATACGCAGTATTTT	CTSSPLRRAGGPRTDTQYF
.	TRBV7-2	TRBJ2-5	once	TGTGCCAGCAGCTTAGCCGGGACACCCATCGAGACCCAGTACTTC	CASSLAGTPIETQYF
TRBD1	TRBV2	TRBJ2-6	.	TGTGCCAGCAGTGGGGGATTAGGGACAGGTAGCTCTGGGGCCAACGTCCTGACTTTC	CASSGGLGTGSSGANVLTF
.	TRBV15	TRBJ1-2	.	TGTGCCACCAGCAATAGGCGGCAGGGCGGTGGCTACACCTTC	CATSNRRQGGGYTF
TRBD2	TRBV5-5	TRBJ2-1	.	TGTGCCAGCAGCTTGGGACTAGCTTTCGGAAATGAGCAGTTCTTC	CASSLGLAFGNEQFF
.	TRBV5-1	TRBJ2-7	few	TGCGCCAGCAGCTTGGATCCGGGGTCGGGCGAGCAGTACTTC	CASSLDPGSGEQYF
TRBD1	TRBV18	TRBJ1-3	once	TGTGCCAGCTCACCGACAGGGTACTCTGGAAACACCATATATTTT	CASSPTGYSGNTIYF
TRBD1	TRBV9	TRBJ2-2	.	TGTGCCAGCAGGGACAGGGATGGGTTCGGGGAGCTGTTTTTT	CASRDRDGFGELFF
TRBD1	TRBV5-1	TRBJ1-1	.	TGCGCCAGCAGCATACAGGGGGCCCTGAACACTGAAGCTTTCTTT	CASSIQGALNTEAFF
.	TRBV4-3	TRBJ1-4	few	TGCGCCAGCAGCCAAGGCGGGCAGGTCCTAGAAAAACTGTTTTTT	CASSQGGQVLEKLFF
.	TRBV7-2	TRBJ2-1	.	TGTGCCAGCAGCTTAGGGCACCCTCTAAACAATGAGCAGTTCTTC	CASSLGHPLNNEQFF
TRBD1	TRBV5-1	TRBJ2-3	.	TGCGCCAGCAGCGTGACAGGGGGCAGAGGCACAGATACGCAGTATTTT	CASSVTGGRGTDTQYF
.	TRBV9	TRBJ2-5	.	TGTGCCAGCAGCTTCAGGGGAGGGGAGACCCAGTACTTC	CASSFRGGETQYF
.	TRBV2	TRBJ2-7	.	TGTGCCAGCAGTGGCTTGGCGGGGAGATACGAGCAGTACTTC	CASSGLAGRYEQYF
.	TRBV6-1	TRBJ2-4	.	TGTGCCAGCAGTGAAGTATTTGGGCAGGGAGCCAGATTAGCCAAAAACATTCAGTACTTC	CASSEVFGQGARLAKNIQYF
.	TRBV5-1	TRBJ2-3	.	TGCGCCAGCAGCGTCCGGATCCGGCAGACAGATACGCAGTATTTT	CASSVRIRQTDTQYF
.	TRBV5-4	TRBJ2-2	few	TGTGCCAGCAGCCTCCGTAGGAATGACCCCGGGGAGCTGTTTTTT	CASSLRRNDPGELFF
TRBD2	TRBV14	TRBJ2-5	.	TGTGCCAGCAGCCAAGATCTGGCGGGAGGGACCCAGTACTTC	CASSQDLAGGTQYF
TRBD2	TRBV6-5	TRBJ2-3	.	TGTGCCAGCAGACCTAGCGGGTCTGCCACAGATACGCAGTATTTT	CASRPSGSATDTQYF
.	TRBV18	TRBJ2-5	.	TGTGCCAGCTCACCAGGGGCAGCAGGAGAAGAGACCCAGTACTTC	CASSPGAAGEETQYF
.	TRBV9	TRBJ1-2	once	TGTGCCAGCAGCGTAGACGCGTTAGCTAACTATGGCTACACCTTC	CASSVDALANYGYTF